What follows are 20 T cell receptor beta chains derived from one specimen sequenced in a study of blood T cell repertoires in COVID-19 (dated by TCRdb to the early 2020s). Preparation of the library involved the immunoSEQ multiplex PCR assay. Held by TCRdb, this immuneACCESS table contains in-frame sequences only and omits some clones. Under half of the omission traces to an unresolved V gene where checked; the cause of the rest is unknown. Counted in this sample were fewer than 80,000 clones; over 85% of them appeared once. Clones ranked in the top ten supply approximately 5.5% of the sample. The sample was peripheral blood. These TCRs come from a human donor in a cohort sampled during active COVID-19.

V gene TRBV15 combines with J gene TRBJ1-5; a weak D match, TRBD1 (6 bases). Between the trimmed V and J ends, which lost 5 bases and 5 bases, there was a span of 10 bases. The CDR3 runs 13 residues. CDR1 and CDR2 (germline): LNHNV, YYDKDF (reference sequence). The CDR3 protein is CATSYAGDQPQHF. CDR3 DNA: TGTGCCACCAGCTATGCAGGGGATCAGCCCCAGCATTTT.

There are a few counts of this clone. This sequence joins TRBV5-8 and TRBJ1-4; maybe TRBD1 (5 bases). CDR1 and CDR2 (germline): SGHTS, YDEGEE. This CDR3 region has 14 residues. V was cut by 6 bases and J by 5 bases, with 14 bases left in between. CDR3 loop: CASTNRGGNEKLFF. The CDR3, as DNA: TGTGCCAGCACCAACCGTGGGGGGAATGAAAAACTGTTTTTT.

This chain links TRBV14 with TRBJ2-2; D possibly corresponds to TRBD2 (5 bases). Germline V lookup: CDR1 SGHDN, CDR2 FVKESK. The ends were cut back, 1 base at V and 6 bases at J, with 12 bases in the middle. The length of the CDR3 is 15 residues. The CDR3 sequence is CASSQAWAGSGELFF. CDR3 in DNA: TGTGCCAGCAGCCAAGCTTGGGCGGGTTCCGGGGAGCTGTTTTTT.

This chain joins TRBV4-3 and TRBJ2-3; D gene uncertain. This CDR3 region has 12 residues. Germline V gene lookup returns CDR1 LGHNA and CDR2 YSLEER. Trimming removed 0 bases at V and 6 bases at J, with 4 bases between. DNA for the CDR3: TGCGCCAGCAGCCAAGATAGTGATACGCAGTATTTT. Translation: CASSQDSDTQYF.

The chain joins TRBV18 to TRBJ2-5; the D gene is possibly TRBD2 (7 bases). V was cut by 6 bases and J by 2 bases, with 13 bases left in between. CDR1 and CDR2 from the germline V gene are KGHSH and LQKENI. CDR3 size: 14 residues. The DNA for the CDR3 is TGTGCCAGCTCGCTCAGGGGAGGGCAAGAGACCCAGTACTTC. Translation gives CASSLRGGQETQYF. The full variable domain, with the rest looked up from reference TRBV18 and TRBJ2-5, is NAGVMQNPRHLVRRRGQEARLRCSPMKGHSHVYWYRQLPEEGLKFMVYLQKENIIDESGMPKERFSAEFPKEGPSILRIQQVVRGDSAAYFCASSLRGGQETQYFGPGTRLLVL.

This chain links TRBV20-1 with TRBJ2-5, with D unclear. Germline loops: CDR1 DFQATT, CDR2 SNEGSKA (reference sequence). Trimming shortened V by 2 bases and J by 2 bases, and 3 bases separated the two germline ends. This CDR3 spans 11 amino acids. CDR3 amino acids: CSARPQETQYF. CDR3 nucleotide sequence: TGCAGTGCTAGACCTCAAGAGACCCAGTACTTC.

The rearrangement joins TRBV23-1 to TRBJ2-5; possible D gene TRBD1, 6 bases. TRBV23-1 is an ORF; its function is uncertain. The CDR3 extends over 12 amino acids. Trimming left V 11 bases short and J 5 bases short, with 15 bases between. The CDR3 reads CAGKQGMETQYF. The CDR3, as DNA: TGCGCCGGGAAACAGGGTATGGAGACCCAGTACTTC.

The rearrangement links TRBV5-4 to TRBJ2-2; 7 nucleotides line up with TRBD1. Losses at the gene ends were 4 bases for V and 2 bases for J; bases not matched to a gene: 8. Germline CDR1 SGHNT, CDR2 YYREEE (reference sequence). This CDR3 region has 16 residues. CDR3 residues: CASSGSGTVNTGELFF. CDR3 DNA: TGTGCCAGCAGCGGTTCCGGGACAGTTAACACCGGGGAGCTGTTTTTT.

This chain uses TRBV21-1 with TRBJ1-2; TRBD1 reflects the table's D call only, with no check against the DNA. TRBV21-1 has pseudogene status. The CDR3 is made up of 13 amino acids. CDR3 bases: TGTGCCAGCAGCGATAGACAGGGCTATGGCTACACCTTC. This gives the protein CASSDRQGYGYTF.

The gene calls are TRBV7-3 and TRBJ2-3; D remains unclear. Trimming took 5 bases from V and 8 from J, leaving 11 bases between them. This CDR3 has 12 residues. CDR1 and CDR2 (germline): SGHTA, FQGTGA. The CDR3 loop is CASSRNRGTQYF. CDR3 DNA sequence: TGTGCCAGCAGCCGAAACCGCGGTACGCAGTATTTT.

The V call is TRBV5-4, the J call TRBJ2-1, with D perhaps TRBD2 (6 bases). V was shortened by 3 bases and J by 7 bases, with 17 bases between the two germline ends. The CDR3 runs to 15 residues. Germline V gene lookup returns CDR1 SGHNT and CDR2 YYREEE (reference sequence). The chain's CDR3 is CASSYSLSGENEQFF. Written as DNA, the CDR3 is TGTGCCAGCAGCTACTCCTTATCGGGAGAAAATGAGCAGTTCTTC.

This chain links TRBV11-1 with TRBJ1-1; D unclear. V shed 5 bases and J shed 2 bases, with 3 bases lying between them. Per the germline V gene, CDR1 is SGHAT and CDR2 is FQDESV (reference sequence). The CDR3 sequence is 11 residues long. CDR3: CASSQNTEAFF. The CDR3 DNA sequence: TGTGCCAGCAGCCAAAACACTGAAGCTTTCTTT.

The CDR3 region has the DNA TGCGCCAGCAGCCAAGATCCTAGCGGAGGAAATGAGCAGTTCTTC. Encoded protein: CASSQDPSGGNEQFF. The chain carries TRBV4-3 and TRBJ2-1, with 7 bases matching TRBD2. Germline V gives CDR1 LGHNA, CDR2 YSLEER. V shed 0 bases and J 7 bases; nucleotides not matched to a gene: 6. The CDR3 contains 15 residues.

There are a few counts of this clone. V gene TRBV7-8 combines with J gene TRBJ2-5; no definite D call. CDR3 length: 15 residues. The germline gives CDR1 SGHVS, CDR2 FQNEAQ. The V and J ends lost 5 bases and 4 bases respectively, with 17 bases between them. For the CDR3, the DNA is TGTGCCAGCAGCCCAATCGGCAGGATAGGAGAGACCCAGTACTTC. As protein: CASSPIGRIGETQYF.

V gene TRBV7-3 combines with J gene TRBJ2-1, with 13 bases lining up with TRBD2. The CDR3 is 17 residues long. Trimming removed 5 bases from V and 9 bases from J; junction bases left unmatched: 13. The germline gives CDR1 SGHTA, CDR2 FQGTGA. CDR3 region: CASSLRLAGGARVEQFF. CDR3 bases: TGTGCCAGCAGCCTTAGACTAGCGGGAGGAGCAAGGGTTGAGCAGTTCTTC.

CDR3: CASSPSQGGNQPQHF. The CDR3, as DNA: TGTGCCAGTAGCCCTTCGCAGGGGGGCAATCAGCCCCAGCATTTT. This sequence joins TRBV19 and TRBJ1-5; TRBD1 matches 7 bases. There are 15 residues in the CDR3. Germline assignment: CDR1 LNHDA and CDR2 SQIVND (reference sequence). The V segment lost 6 bases and the J segment 2 bases; nucleotides outside the gene matches: 7.

The chain joins TRBV9 to TRBJ2-2; D is possibly TRBD2 (5 bases). Per germline, CDR1 SGDLS and CDR2 YYNGEE. The V and J ends lost 2 bases and 7 bases respectively, with 9 bases between them. The CDR3 is made up of 13 amino acids. Written as DNA, the CDR3 is TGTGCCAGCAGCGTTTGGGGAGTCGGGGAGCTGTTTTTT. Its protein is CASSVWGVGELFF.

This clone appeared once. J is TRBJ1-1 and V is TRBV30; D call uncertain. V was shortened by 4 bases and J by 0 bases, with 9 bases between the two germline ends. The CDR3 covers 13 residues. Per the germline V gene, CDR1 is GTSNPN and CDR2 is SVGIG (reference sequence). The chain's CDR3 is CAWNIGVNTEAFF. CDR3 sequence (DNA): TGTGCCTGGAATATCGGTGTGAACACTGAAGCTTTCTTT. The full variable domain, in which reference TRBV30 and TRBJ1-1 provide the parts outside the CDR3, is SQTIHQWPATLVQPVGSPLSLECTVEGTSNPNLYWYRQAAGRGLQLLFYSVGIGQISSEVPQNLSASRPQDRQFILSSKKLLLSDSGFYLCAWNIGVNTEAFFGQGTRLTVV.

As regards this clone: Different DNA sequences within this sample yield the same CDR3. For the CDR3, the DNA is TGTGCCAGCAGTTACAGTTACGAGCAGTACTTC. Translating it yields CASSYSYEQYF. This sequence joins TRBV12-3 or TRBV12-4 and TRBJ2-7; no reliable D call. This CDR3 region has 11 residues. V gave up 4 bases and J gave up 4 bases, with 5 bases separating them.

The genes are TRBV6-5 and TRBJ2-7, with D perhaps matching TRBD1 (6 bases). The CDR3 covers 15 residues. The germline V gene encodes CDR1 MNHEY and CDR2 SVGAGI. Trimming took 5 bases from V and 2 from J, leaving 16 bases between them. CDR3 residues: CASSPPNRAPYEQYF. CDR3 nucleotides: TGTGCCAGCAGTCCACCGAACAGGGCCCCCTACGAGCAGTACTTC.